The 23 T cell receptor beta chains reported below all come from one sample, sequenced in a study of T cell clonotyping in hematopoietic cell transplantation. Profiling relied on immunoSEQ multiplex PCR, and the TCRdb table lists in-frame clones only, not all of them. Seen here are 25,000 to 30,000 clones, approximately 77% observed once, and the top ten hold about 1.7%. The time point denotes: recipient sample about 28 days before transplant, after cytoreduction. Material: peripheral blood mononuclear cells, obtained before stem cell transplant. All receptors derive from a man in his forties or fifties with acute myeloid leukemia. Some clones in this sample may be carry-over from other donors' samples.

The chain links TRBV7-9 to TRBJ1-2; 7 bases match TRBD1. The CDR3 consists of 13 residues. Per the germline V gene, CDR1 is SEHNR and CDR2 is FQNEAQ (reference sequence). J was trimmed by 8 bases and V by 5 bases; bases with no gene match: 8. The DNA of the CDR3 is TGTGCCAGCAGCCCCCAGGGGGGCGGGGGCTACACCTTC. It yields the protein CASSPQGGGGYTF.

The chain combines TRBV11-2 with TRBJ2-5; 8 nucleotides match TRBD1. The CDR3 sequence is 16 residues long. In germline, CDR1 is SGHAT, CDR2 FQNNGV. Trimming took 1 base from V and 4 from J; bases not matched to a gene: 8. This chain's CDR3 is CASSLVTGGPSETQYF. The CDR3 nucleotides read TGTGCCAGCAGCTTAGTTACAGGGGGGCCTTCAGAGACCCAGTACTTC.

In its sample, this clone was seen once. The chain has TRBV4-2 and TRBJ2-1, with D perhaps given as TRBD1 or TRBD2 (6 bases each). The CDR3 consists of 16 residues. Germline loops: CDR1 LGHNA, CDR2 YNFKEQ. V lost 6 bases and J lost 4, with 19 bases in between. This CDR3 is CASRLGGGGLYNEQFF. The CDR3 nucleotides are TGTGCCAGCAGGCTGGGAGGAGGGGGTCTTTACAATGAGCAGTTCTTC.

The chain employs TRBV5-1 and TRBJ2-6; D not resolved. Deletions cut 0 bases from V and 1 base from J, with 8 bases between. There are 16 residues in the CDR3. Germline V gene sequence: CDR1 SGHRS, CDR2 YFSETQ. CDR3: CASSLAVGSGANVLTF. CDR3 sequence (DNA): TGCGCCAGCAGCTTGGCCGTTGGGTCTGGGGCCAACGTCCTGACTTTC.

The rearrangement uses TRBV18 and TRBJ1-2; D is possibly TRBD1 (6 bases). This CDR3 region has 14 residues. V lost 3 bases to trimming and J lost 0 bases, with 8 bases between them. Looked up from germline, CDR1 is KGHSH and CDR2 is LQKENI. The CDR3 region has the DNA TGTGCCAGCTCACCTGACAGGACTAACTATGGCTACACCTTC. As protein: CASSPDRTNYGYTF.

The chain carries TRBV6-1 and TRBJ2-2; unclear D gene. The V gene's germline CDR1 is MNHNS and CDR2 SASEGT. The CDR3 covers 14 residues. The V end was cut by 0 bases, the J end by 3 bases, with 5 bases between. The CDR3 spells CASSEALDTGELFF. The CDR3 nucleotides are TGTGCCAGCAGTGAAGCGCTCGACACCGGGGAGCTGTTTTTT.

In this sample, this clone turned up once. CDR3 nucleotides: TGTGCCAGCAGTCGCGGACTAGCGGGGGTCTTCTACAATGAGCAGTTCTTC. Protein product: CASSRGLAGVFYNEQFF. V usage is TRBV28 and J usage is TRBJ2-1; 13 positions agree with TRBD2. The CDR3 sequence is 17 residues long. The J segment lost 3 bases and the V segment lost 5 bases, leaving 7 bases of the junction unmatched. Germline V gene sequence: CDR1 MDHEN, CDR2 SYDVKM.

The chain links TRBV30 to TRBJ1-6; D is unclear. V shed 4 bases and J shed 13 bases, with 17 bases lying between them. The CDR3 has 13 residues. Germline CDR1 GTSNPN, CDR2 SVGIG (reference sequence). The CDR3 DNA follows: TGTGCCTGGAATTCGGATAACTTATCGCCCCTCCACTTT. Translated, it gives CAWNSDNLSPLHF.

The gene calls are TRBV7-3 and TRBJ1-6; the D gene is possibly TRBD1 (6 bases). CDR1 and CDR2 (germline): SGHTA, FQGTGA. Trimming stripped 3 bases from V and 7 bases from J, with 10 bases between. The CDR3 consists of 14 residues. This chain's CDR3 is CASSFSRGNSPLHF. CDR3 DNA sequence: TGTGCCAGCAGCTTCAGCAGGGGCAATTCACCCCTCCACTTT.

The chain joins TRBV15 to TRBJ2-3, with TRBD2 identical over 8 bases. The CDR3 length is 15 residues. The V gene's germline CDR1 is LNHNV and CDR2 YYDKDF (reference sequence). With V trimmed by 7 bases and J by 3 bases, 9 bases remained unmatched. CDR3 protein: CATTWGAGATDTQYF. Here the CDR3 DNA reads TGTGCCACCACATGGGGAGCGGGGGCTACAGATACGCAGTATTTT.

The V gene is TRBV28, the J gene TRBJ1-6; D unclear. The CDR3 length is 12 residues. Germline V gene data show CDR1 as MDHEN and CDR2 as SYDVKM. V lost 8 bases and J 5 bases, leaving 7 bases between the germline ends. The CDR3 DNA follows: TGTGCCAGCCAGGCGAATAATTCACCCCTCCACTTT. Protein sequence: CASQANNSPLHF. Full variable domain (missing parts from reference TRBV28 and TRBJ1-6): DVKVTQSSRYLVKRTGEKVFLECVQDMDHENMFWYRQDPGLGLRLIYFSYDVKMKEKGDIPEGYSVSREKKERFSLILESASTNQTSMYLCASQANNSPLHFGNGTRLTVT.

This chain connects TRBV11-3 to TRBJ2-7; D is perhaps TRBD2 (5 bases). CDR1 SGHNT and CDR2 YENEEA come from the germline V gene. The CDR3 consists of 15 residues. Trimming cost V 3 bases and J 2 bases, with 14 bases left between them. The CDR3 spells CASSFQPNGAYEQYF. The CDR3 coding sequence is TGTGCCAGCAGCTTTCAGCCGAACGGGGCCTACGAGCAGTACTTC.

The chain uses TRBV9 and TRBJ2-5; possibly TRBD1 or TRBD2 for D (6 bases each). The CDR3 totals 16 residues. With 0 bases removed from V and 5 bases from J, the gap between germline ends came to 17 bases. CDR1 is SGDLS, CDR2 YYNGEE, per germline. The CDR3 DNA sequence: TGTGCCAGCAGCGTAGACGAAGGGGGGTATACGGAGACCCAGTACTTC. This gives the protein CASSVDEGGYTETQYF.

The chain combines TRBV27 with TRBJ1-5; TRBD1 is a possible D gene (5 bases). Per the germline V gene, CDR1 is MNHEY and CDR2 is SMNVEV (reference sequence). V lost 6 bases and J 1 base, leaving 16 bases between the germline ends. This CDR3 is built from 16 residues. The CDR3 loop reads CASSRQGRGSNQPQHF. The CDR3 DNA sequence: TGTGCCAGCAGCCGCCAGGGCCGAGGCAGCAATCAGCCCCAGCATTTT.

The chain employs TRBV5-4 and TRBJ1-1, with D possibly TRBD1 on 6 matching bases. The CDR3 is 15 residues long. Germline-derived CDR1 and CDR2 are SGHNT and YYREEE (reference sequence). The V end was cut by 2 bases, the J end by 11 bases, with 22 bases between. The CDR3 DNA reads TGTGCCAGCAGCTTCTCATCAGGGGCCCCTTGGGAGGCTTTCTTT. It yields the protein CASSFSSGAPWEAFF.

The V gene is TRBV27, the J gene TRBJ1-2; TRBD1 might be the D (5 bases). This CDR3 is built from 17 residues. Germline values: CDR1 MNHEY, CDR2 SMNVEV (reference sequence). With 7 bases removed from V and 4 bases from J, the gap between germline ends came to 25 bases. The CDR3 is CASTPWLGTGPSYGYTF. The CDR3 DNA follows: TGTGCCAGCACCCCCTGGCTTGGTACAGGCCCTAGCTATGGCTACACCTTC.

The chain uses TRBV6-6 and TRBJ2-5, with D uncertain. This CDR3 contains 12 residues. V was clipped by 0 bases and J by 9 bases, with 8 bases between them. Germline CDR1 and CDR2: MNHNY and SVGAGI (reference sequence). The CDR3 DNA is TGTGCCAGCAGTTACTCGATCCGGGCCCAGTACTTC. This gives the protein CASSYSIRAQYF.

This clone was picked up one time. The rearrangement uses TRBV6-5 and TRBJ2-7; 10 bases agree with TRBD1. V was clipped by 4 bases and J by 6 bases; unmatched bases: 6. The CDR3 extends over 14 amino acids. Germline CDR1 and CDR2: MNHEY and SVGAGI. The CDR3 region has the DNA TGTGCCAGCAGTTTGGGACAGGGGAGGACCGAGCAGTACTTC. Its translation is CASSLGQGRTEQYF.

The chain links TRBV6-4 to TRBJ2-1; TRBD2 agrees at 9 bases. The CDR3 covers 15 residues. V was pared by 6 bases and J by 0 bases, with 3 bases of the junction left unmatched. Germline V gene lookup returns CDR1 MRHNA and CDR2 SNTAGT. CDR3 DNA sequence: TGTGCCAGCAGCCGTAGCGGGGGCTCCTACAATGAGCAGTTCTTC. Encoded protein: CASSRSGGSYNEQFF.

This rearrangement joins TRBV13 to TRBJ2-3, with D possibly being TRBD1 (6 bases). This CDR3 region has 14 residues. V was pared by 5 bases and J by 5 bases, with 14 bases between. CDR1 and CDR2 (germline): PRHDT, FYEKMQ (reference sequence). CDR3 residues: CASSPGQTRDTQYF. CDR3 coding DNA: TGTGCCAGCAGCCCCGGACAGACGAGAGATACGCAGTATTTT.

V usage is TRBV29-1 and J usage is TRBJ2-3; D ambiguous. CDR3 length equals 13 residues. Germline lookup yields CDR1 SQVTM and CDR2 ANQGSEA. Between the trimmed V and J ends, which lost 3 bases and 5 bases, there was a span of 12 bases. This CDR3 is CSVDGLGIDTQYF. The DNA for the CDR3 is TGCAGCGTTGATGGGCTAGGGATAGATACGCAGTATTTT.

This clone was found once. V gene TRBV28 combines with J gene TRBJ2-2, with 9 bases matching TRBD1. Germline CDR1 reads MDHEN; CDR2 reads SYDVKM. V shed 7 bases, J shed 6 bases, and the junction held 6 bases outside the gene matches. This CDR3 is 14 amino acids long. The chain's CDR3 is CASMETGGSGELFF. The CDR3 DNA reads TGTGCCAGCATGGAAACAGGGGGCTCCGGGGAGCTGTTTTTT.

The chain links TRBV4-2 to TRBJ1-1; no firm D call. The V gene lost 0 bases and the J gene lost 0 bases, with 5 bases spanning the gap. This CDR3 has 14 residues. Germline CDR1 LGHNA, CDR2 YNFKEQ. The CDR3 DNA reads TGTGCCAGCAGCCAAGAACCACTGAACACTGAAGCTTTCTTT. Translating it yields CASSQEPLNTEAFF.